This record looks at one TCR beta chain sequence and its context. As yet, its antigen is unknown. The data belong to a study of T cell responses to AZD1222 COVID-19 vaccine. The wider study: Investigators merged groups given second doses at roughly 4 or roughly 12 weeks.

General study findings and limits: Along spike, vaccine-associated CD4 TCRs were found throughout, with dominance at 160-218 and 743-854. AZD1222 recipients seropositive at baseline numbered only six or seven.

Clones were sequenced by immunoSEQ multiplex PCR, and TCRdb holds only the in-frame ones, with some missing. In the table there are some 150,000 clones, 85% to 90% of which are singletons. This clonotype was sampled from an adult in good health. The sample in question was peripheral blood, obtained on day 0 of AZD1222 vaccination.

This chain's CDR3 is CASSPLDPRPNQPQHF. CDR3 sequence (DNA): TGTGCCAGTAGTCCCCTGGACCCGAGGCCCAATCAGCCCCAGCATTTT. This chain connects TRBV19 to TRBJ1-5; no definite D call. In germline, CDR1 is LNHDA, CDR2 SQIVND (reference sequence). With 5 bases removed from V and 3 bases from J, the gap between germline ends came to 17 bases. The CDR3 spans 16 residues.